These T cell receptor beta chains were read from a single sample in a study of blood T cells in healthy people across ages. TCRdb fed the 5' RACE reads into MiXCR, producing one record per CDR3 protein. Of more than 750,000 distinct CDR3 sequences listed, about 28% are singletons. This sample was also put to use in a study of T cells of mothers and their children.

Source material: blood. All receptors derive from a woman between 40 and 55 years old in good health. Both conserved end residues are trimmed from each CDR3.

v_call	j_call	cdr3_aa
TRBV18	TRBJ2-3	VSSPYTDTQY
TRBV15	TRBJ2-5	ATSRGRTGKETQY
TRBV3-1	TRBJ2-6	ASSQVQGQGSHLGGANVLT
TRBV13	TRBJ2-3	ASSYWPRGSDTQY
TRBV7-9	TRBJ2-5	ASSSGPGSKY
TRBV20-1	TRBJ1-6	SAPLNRGGSPLH
TRBV5-1	TRBJ2-2	ASSPGRAGELF
TRBV30	TRBJ1-1	AWSDRGLSGEAF
TRBV12-3/TRBV12-4	TRBJ2-5	ASSSRETEETQY
TRBV7-3	TRBJ2-3	ASSPRQGMTDTQY